The 10 T cell receptor beta chains presented below share a single source sample, sequenced in a study of blood T cells in healthy people across ages. Through a sample-barcoded 5' primer and a J-beta primer mix, a second PCR was run for 7 to 11 cycles. TCRdb analysed the 5' RACE reads with MiXCR anew, one entry per CDR3 protein. The profile shows just under 900,000 distinct CDR3 sequences, around 28% of them singletons. The specimen was blood. The receptors were sampled from a woman over 75 in good health.

In this sample, this clonotype turned up a few times. Compared with germline, one end of the junction differs, possibly owing to a read error. V and J are TRBV6-2 or TRBV6-3 and TRBJ2-1; TRBD2 matches at 7 bases. Germline V gives CDR1 MNHEY, CDR2 SVGEGT. The CDR3 has 15 amino acids. The CDR3: CTSRSSGFGSHEQFF. In DNA form, the CDR3 reads TGTACCAGCAGATCTAGCGGATTCGGGTCCCATGAGCAGTTCTTC.

This clonotype has just a few counts. This chain joins TRBV6-5 and TRBJ1-1; D is unresolved. This CDR3 contains 15 residues. CDR1 and CDR2 (germline): MNHEY, SVGAGI. V gave up 0 bases and J gave up 1 base, with 9 bases separating them. CDR3 residues: CASSYSTGRNTEAFF. The CDR3 DNA reads as TGTGCCAGCAGTTACTCGACCGGGAGGAACACTGAAGCTTTCTTT.

This clonotype has ten or more counts. This chain connects TRBV25-1 to TRBJ2-7, with 7 bases aligning to TRBD1. The CDR3 sequence is 14 residues long. CDR1 and CDR2 (germline): MGHDK, SYGVNS. After removal of 6 bases from V and 5 bases from J, the junction contained 10 bases not matched to a gene. In DNA, the CDR3 is TGTGCCAGCAGCCGGGACAGCAGGGGCAACGAGCAGTACTTC. Translated, it gives CASSRDSRGNEQYF.

This clonotype was detected a few times. Possible read error: a much larger clone is one base away. It is unclear where the CDR3 begins or ends on the DNA, so no DNA is shown, and the CDR3 is as TCRdb lists it. The rearrangement joins TRBV12-3 or TRBV12-4 to TRBJ2-5; the tabulated D call, TRBD1, remains unverified against the DNA. The CDR3 adds up to 13 amino acids, both ends counted. The CDR3 loop is CASMGVATGIPYF.

Here the CDR3 reads CASSKGTGGISYEQYF. The CDR3 coding sequence is TGTGCCAGCAGCAAAGGGACAGGGGGGATCTCCTACGAGCAGTACTTC. The rearrangement joins TRBV21-1 to TRBJ2-7; the D call in the table, TRBD1, was not verified against the DNA. TRBV21-1 has pseudogene status. The CDR3 has 16 amino acids.

The table lists this clonotype with a count of one. This may stem from a read error, because a much larger clone lies one nucleotide away. The chain is built from TRBV14 and TRBJ1-2, with 12 bases matching TRBD1. Germline V lookup: CDR1 SGHDN, CDR2 FVKESK. There are 17 residues in the CDR3. V lost 2 bases to trimming and J lost 5 bases; unmatched junction nucleotides: 9. CDR3 nucleotides: TGTGCCAGCAGCCAATCTGTCGGGACAGGGGGCGGGTATGGCTACACCTTC. Residues: CASSQSVGTGGGYGYTF.

This clonotype was detected ten times or more. The J gene is TRBJ2-4, the V gene TRBV6-5; D perhaps matches TRBD2 (6 bases). The CDR3 has 14 amino acids. Germline CDR1 MNHEY, CDR2 SVGAGI. V lost 6 bases and J 7 bases, leaving 16 bases between the germline ends. CDR3 loop: CASSPPGVGNIQYF. For the CDR3, the DNA is TGTGCCAGCAGCCCCCCGGGGGTCGGTAACATTCAGTACTTC.

This sequence joins TRBV7-9 and TRBJ1-4; 11 nucleotides line up with TRBD1. The junction had 4 bases not matched to a gene; V was cut back by 4 bases and J by 6 bases. CDR1 is SEHNR, CDR2 FQNEAQ, per germline (reference sequence). This CDR3 is 15 amino acids long. For the CDR3, the DNA is TGTGCCAGCAGCTGGGGACAGGGGGAAGATGAAAAACTGTTTTTT. Amino acids: CASSWGQGEDEKLFF.

This clonotype was counted at least ten times. This sequence joins TRBV6-2 or TRBV6-3 and TRBJ2-5; D not certain. Per germline, CDR1 MNHEY and CDR2 SVGEGT. The V end was cut by 3 bases, the J end by 3 bases, with 8 bases between. The CDR3 has 13 amino acids. The CDR3, as DNA: TGTGCCAGCAGTTATGGCATCAAAGAGACCCAGTACTTC. This gives the protein CASSYGIKETQYF.

About this clonotype itself: The CDR3 does not close with the conserved phenylalanine or tryptophan, likely indicating a read error. It is unclear where the CDR3 begins or ends on the DNA, so no DNA is shown, and the CDR3 is as TCRdb lists it. V gene TRBV6-5 combines with J gene TRBJ2-6; no DNA check was done on the table's D call, TRBD1. Germline V gene lookup returns CDR1 MNHEY and CDR2 SVGAGI. The CDR3 sequence runs 8 residues, both termini included. The CDR3 is CARSPGQS.